This T cell receptor (beta chain) was captured by sequencing in a study of cytomegalovirus exposure and HLA in healthy donors. Study-wide points: In the 95 to 150 validation repertoires, a later analysis found that first-cohort TCR clusters tended to co-occur. TCR beta chains numbering more than 150 were designated cytomegalovirus-associated.

Sequencing was performed with immunoSEQ multiplex PCR; in TCRdb, only in-frame clones are kept and a portion is missing. This sample carries about 120,000 clones, roughly 90% of them seen once, and the ten largest clones take about 6%. This clone has a single count. As yet, its antigen is unknown. The receptor was isolated from a woman under 30 in good health and CMV-seropositive. Sequencing was carried out using PBMCs.

This CDR3 reads CASSTTGTASSGGLEQYF. In DNA, the CDR3 is TGTGCCAGTAGTACTACCGGGACAGCGTCGTCGGGGGGGTTGGAGCAGTACTTC. The rearrangement links TRBV19 to TRBJ2-7; tentative D call: TRBD2 (8 bases). The V and J ends lost 4 bases and 7 bases respectively, with 29 bases between them. CDR1 LNHDA and CDR2 SQIVND come from the germline V gene (reference sequence). The CDR3 consists of 18 residues.